The 5 T cell receptor beta chains listed next were all sequenced from one sample in a study of cytomegalovirus exposure and HLA in healthy donors. Both 60 Vbeta primers and 13 Jbeta primers went into the PCR. Sequenced by immunoSEQ multiplex PCR; TCRdb stores in-frame clones only, minus some. Among hundreds of thousands of clones listed, 80% to 85% were seen once. The source material was PBMCs. These receptors were taken from a boy aged 2 to 9 in good health and CMV-seronegative.

The chain recombines TRBV11-2 with TRBJ2-7; no definite D call. From germline, CDR1 is SGHAT and CDR2 FQNNGV. This CDR3 is built from 14 residues. Deletions cut 0 bases from V and 3 bases from J, with 9 bases between. This chain's CDR3 is CASSLDGILYEQYF. Here the CDR3 DNA reads TGTGCCAGCAGCTTAGATGGCATCCTCTACGAGCAGTACTTC.

This chain joins TRBV5-1 and TRBJ2-1; 13 bases map to TRBD2. The CDR3 is 18 amino acids. Looked up from germline, CDR1 is SGHRS and CDR2 is YFSETQ. Trimming cost V 0 bases and J 1 base; bases outside gene matches: 4. The CDR3 region is CASSLAGLAGESYNEQFF. Written as DNA, the CDR3 is TGCGCCAGCAGCTTGGCCGGACTAGCGGGGGAATCCTACAATGAGCAGTTCTTC.

The chain has TRBV2 and TRBJ2-3; 8 nucleotides line up with TRBD1. Germline lookup yields CDR1 SNHLY and CDR2 FYNNEI. The V gene end was trimmed by 6 bases and the J gene end by 1 base; junction bases not matched to a gene: 6. The CDR3 spans 15 residues. CDR3 in DNA: TGTGCCAGCAGGGCAGACAGGGGCGGCACAGATACGCAGTATTTT. The encoded protein is CASRADRGGTDTQYF.

The CDR3 nucleotides read TGCGCCAGCACAGGGGTGGGCACTGAAGCTTTCTTT. This gives the protein CASTGVGTEAFF. The chain links TRBV5-1 to TRBJ1-1, with D possibly matching TRBD1 (6 bases). Per germline, CDR1 SGHRS and CDR2 YFSETQ. V gave up 6 bases and J gave up 4 bases, with 10 bases separating them. The length of the CDR3 is 12 residues.

This sequence joins TRBV27 and TRBJ2-5; no firm D call. V shed 0 bases and J shed 0 bases, with 11 bases lying between them. The germline gives CDR1 MNHEY, CDR2 SMNVEV (reference sequence). This CDR3 has 16 amino acids. The chain's CDR3 is CASSLSAGWYQETQYF. The CDR3 DNA sequence: TGTGCCAGCAGTTTATCCGCCGGGTGGTACCAAGAGACCCAGTACTTC.